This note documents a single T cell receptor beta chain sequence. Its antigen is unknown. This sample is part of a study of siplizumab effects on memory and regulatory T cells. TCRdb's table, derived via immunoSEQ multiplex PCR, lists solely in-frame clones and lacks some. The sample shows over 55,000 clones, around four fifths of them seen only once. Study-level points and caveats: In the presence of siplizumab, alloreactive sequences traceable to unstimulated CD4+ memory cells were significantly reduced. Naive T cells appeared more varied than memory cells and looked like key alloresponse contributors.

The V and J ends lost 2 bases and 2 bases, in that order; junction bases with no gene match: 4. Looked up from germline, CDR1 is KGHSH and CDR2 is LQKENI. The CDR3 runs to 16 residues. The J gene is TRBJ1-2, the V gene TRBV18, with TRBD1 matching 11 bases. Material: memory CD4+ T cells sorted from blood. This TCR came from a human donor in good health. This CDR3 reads CASSPSGTGGNYGYTF. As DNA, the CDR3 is TGTGCCAGCTCACCATCCGGGACAGGGGGGAACTATGGCTACACCTTC.